What follows are 32 T cell receptor beta chains derived from one specimen sequenced in a study of cytomegalovirus exposure and HLA in healthy donors. Repertoires were generated with immunoSEQ multiplex PCR, while TCRdb's copy carries only in-frame clones and drops some. Found here are 50,000 or so clones, more than 85% of them singletons; the top ten hold 2.2%. The sequenced sample consisted of PBMCs. Receptors were obtained from a woman aged 25-40 years in good health and CMV-seronegative.

This sequence joins TRBV19 and TRBJ1-1, with 10 bases that match TRBD1. This CDR3 is built from 14 residues. Germline V CDR1 and CDR2: LNHDA, SQIVND (reference sequence). J gave up 6 bases and V 6 bases, and 7 bases lay outside the gene matches. The CDR3 nucleotides are TGTGCCAGTAGAACACAGACAGGGGGCTCTGAAGCTTTCTTT. Translating gives CASRTQTGGSEAFF.

In this sample, this clone turned up once. The chain joins TRBV21-1 to TRBJ2-1; TRBD2 is taken as the D call from the table, unchecked against the DNA. TRBV21-1 is a known pseudogene. The CDR3 covers 16 residues. The CDR3 DNA is TGTGCCAGCGGAAGCAGCAAGTCACTGAACGGGAATGAGCAGTTCTTC. It yields the protein CASGSSKSLNGNEQFF.

In regard to this clone: An end of the junction differs from the germline gene, which may be a read error. The V gene is TRBV30, the J gene TRBJ2-3, with 11 bases lining up with TRBD1. CDR1 and CDR2 (germline): GTSNPN, SVGIG (reference sequence). The CDR3 is 14 amino acids. As DNA, the CDR3 is TGTGCCTGGAGTAGGACAGGGGGCGCAGATACGCGGTATTTT. It is translated as CAWSRTGGADTRYF.

The V and J genes are TRBV7-6 and TRBJ2-7; the match to TRBD2 covers 13 bases. Trimming removed 4 bases from V and 4 bases from J; junction bases left unmatched: 10. Germline values: CDR1 SGHVS, CDR2 FNYEAQ. The CDR3 contains 17 residues. The CDR3: CASSSRPELAGGYEQYF. CDR3 coding DNA: TGTGCCAGCAGCTCCCGGCCTGAACTAGCGGGAGGGTACGAGCAGTACTTC.

This chain uses TRBV6-1 with TRBJ1-1; D remains unclear. Trimming cost V 2 bases and J 3 bases, with 13 bases left between them. CDR3 length: 15 residues. The germline V gene encodes CDR1 MNHNS and CDR2 SASEGT. The CDR3 sequence: CASSERRAGYTEAFF. The CDR3 nucleotides are TGTGCCAGCAGTGAAAGGAGGGCGGGGTACACTGAAGCTTTCTTT.

The genes are TRBV19 and TRBJ1-2, with TRBD1 matching over 9 bases. Trimming removed 5 bases from V and 3 bases from J; junction bases left unmatched: 10. Germline V CDR1 and CDR2: LNHDA, SQIVND (reference sequence). This CDR3 has 16 amino acids. This chain's CDR3 is CASSVAQGALYYGYTF. For the CDR3, the DNA is TGTGCCAGTAGTGTTGCACAGGGGGCTTTGTACTATGGCTACACCTTC.

The chain employs TRBV5-6 and TRBJ2-5; D unclear. CDR3 length: 14 residues. Germline lookup yields CDR1 SGHDT and CDR2 YYEEEE. Trimming left V 0 bases short and J 4 bases short, with 10 bases between. The CDR3 DNA sequence: TGTGCCAGCAGCTTGGATCCGGGTAGAGAGACCCAGTACTTC. Protein: CASSLDPGRETQYF.

The rearrangement joins TRBV4-1 to TRBJ1-2; perhaps TRBD1 as D (5 bases). The CDR3 consists of 16 residues. Germline lookup yields CDR1 MGHRA and CDR2 YSYEKL. Trimming removed 0 bases from V and 4 bases from J, with 15 bases in between. CDR3 protein: CASSQDLGASLYGYTF. CDR3 nucleotides: TGCGCCAGCAGCCAAGATCTTGGGGCCTCCCTCTATGGCTACACCTTC.

This clone showed up just once. The CDR3 DNA sequence: TGTGCCAGCTCAGAGGACAGGGGGTCGGTGAAATATGGCTACACCTTC. It translates to CASSEDRGSVKYGYTF. This chain uses TRBV18 with TRBJ1-2, with 10 bases fitting TRBD1. Germline values: CDR1 KGHSH, CDR2 LQKENI. There are 16 residues in the CDR3. Losses at the gene ends were 5 bases for V and 5 bases for J; bases not matched to a gene: 11.

The chain couples TRBV27 to TRBJ1-4, with D unresolved. Germline CDR1 MNHEY, CDR2 SMNVEV (reference sequence). CDR3 length equals 16 residues. Trimming took 4 bases from V and 10 from J, leaving 22 bases between them. In DNA, the CDR3 is TGTGCCAGCAGTTCCTCTCAATGGGCTCTGGAGGGAAAACTGTTTTTT. As protein: CASSSSQWALEGKLFF.

The rearrangement uses TRBV9 and TRBJ2-1, with 11 bases that match TRBD2. The CDR3 spans 16 residues. V trimming: 5 bases; J trimming: 1 base; junction bases outside the gene matches: 5. CDR1 is SGDLS, CDR2 YYNGEE, per germline. The CDR3 bases are TGTGCCAGCAGTTGGACTAGCGGGCCGTCCTACAATGAGCAGTTCTTC. It translates to CASSWTSGPSYNEQFF.

The V and J genes are TRBV10-3 and TRBJ2-5; the D gene is possibly TRBD2 (6 bases). The germline gives CDR1 ENHRY, CDR2 SYGVKD. The CDR3 is 12 residues long. V was clipped by 10 bases and J by 5 bases, with 14 bases between them. CDR3 in amino acids: CATGESWETQYF. The DNA of the CDR3 is TGTGCCACGGGGGAAAGCTGGGAGACCCAGTACTTC.

This clone appeared a few times. This sequence joins TRBV7-2 and TRBJ2-1, with 7 bases that match TRBD2. This CDR3 is built from 13 residues. J was trimmed by 6 bases and V by 5 bases; bases with no gene match: 4. The germline CDR1 and CDR2 sequences are SGHTA and FQGNSA. This chain's CDR3 is CASSPASGNEQFF. The CDR3 DNA is TGTGCCAGCAGCCCCGCTAGCGGCAATGAGCAGTTCTTC.

The chain links TRBV30 to TRBJ2-3; no reliable D call. In germline, CDR1 is GTSNPN, CDR2 SVGIG (reference sequence). CDR3 length equals 14 residues. V shed 0 bases and J shed 2 bases, with 9 bases lying between them. The CDR3 region is CAWSVLLSTDTQYF. For the CDR3, the DNA is TGTGCCTGGAGTGTTCTGTTATCCACAGATACGCAGTATTTT.

This chain links TRBV4-3 with TRBJ2-7; TRBD2 agrees at 8 bases. The trim removed 0 bases at V and 2 bases at J, leaving 12 bases unmatched. CDR1 is LGHNA and CDR2 is YSLEER in the germline V gene. The CDR3 is 18 amino acids. In DNA, the CDR3 is TGCGCCAGCAGCCAAGATCCTAGCGGGCTAGCGGGCACCTACGAGCAGTACTTC. It encodes CASSQDPSGLAGTYEQYF.

This clone was counted once. Other DNA sequences from this sample encode an identical CDR3 as well. This chain connects TRBV29-1 to TRBJ2-7; TRBD2 is a possible D gene (7 bases). Deletions cut 5 bases from V and 2 bases from J, with 22 bases between. CDR3 length: 16 amino acids. Germline CDR1 is SQVTM and CDR2 is ANQGSEA. The DNA of the CDR3 is TGCAGCGTTAGAGGGGGGGGAAGCCGGGGGGCCTACGAGCAGTACTTC. The encoded protein is CSVRGGGSRGAYEQYF.

The genes are TRBV4-1 and TRBJ1-5, with TRBD1 matching 8 bases. There are 15 residues in the CDR3. The V gene end was trimmed by 1 base and the J gene end by 7 bases; junction bases not matched to a gene: 6. Germline loops: CDR1 MGHRA, CDR2 YSYEKL. The CDR3 region has the DNA TGCGCCAGCAGCCAAGCTCGGACAGGGAGGCAGCCCCAGCATTTT. Amino acid sequence: CASSQARTGRQPQHF.

The V call is TRBV14, the J call TRBJ2-2; D is ambiguous. V lost 1 base and J lost 6, with 6 bases in between. From germline, CDR1 is SGHDN and CDR2 FVKESK. The CDR3 runs 13 residues. The CDR3 here is CASSQGAAGELFF. In DNA, the CDR3 is TGTGCCAGCAGCCAAGGAGCCGCCGGGGAGCTGTTTTTT.

The chain has TRBV9 and TRBJ2-3; D might be TRBD1 (5 bases). CDR1 and CDR2 (germline): SGDLS, YYNGEE. Trimming took off 4 bases at V and 4 bases at J, with 13 bases between the two ends. This CDR3 is 14 amino acids long. CDR3 amino acids: CASSQALGADTQYF. The CDR3 region has the DNA TGTGCCAGCAGCCAAGCGCTAGGGGCAGATACGCAGTATTTT.

Here the CDR3 reads CASNRFEGEQFF. The CDR3 nucleotides read TGTGCCAGCAACCGATTTGAGGGTGAGCAGTTCTTC. V is TRBV28 and J is TRBJ2-1; D may be TRBD2 (5 bases). The CDR3 totals 12 residues. Germline V gene lookup returns CDR1 MDHEN and CDR2 SYDVKM. V gave up 7 bases and J gave up 9 bases, with 13 bases separating them.

The chain has TRBV7-9 and TRBJ1-1; unclear D gene. Germline CDR1 reads SEHNR; CDR2 reads FQNEAQ (reference sequence). The V end was cut by 1 base, the J end by 5 bases, with 8 bases between. This CDR3 contains 13 residues. This chain's CDR3 is CASSLEGGTEAFF. The CDR3 nucleotides read TGTGCCAGCAGCTTAGAGGGAGGGACTGAAGCTTTCTTT. Based on the CDR3 plus reference TRBV7-9 and TRBJ1-1, the full variable domain is DTGVSQNPRHKITKRGQNVTFRCDPISEHNRLYWYRQTLGQGPEFLTYFQNEAQLEKSRLLSDRFSAERPKGSFSTLEIQRTEQGDSAMYLCASSLEGGTEAFFGQGTRLTVV.

This clone was observed a few times. This rearrangement joins TRBV2 to TRBJ2-7, with D possibly TRBD1 on 5 matching bases. Trimming took 6 bases from V and 5 from J, leaving 11 bases between them. This CDR3 contains 12 residues. Germline values: CDR1 SNHLY, CDR2 FYNNEI. CDR3 in amino acids: CASRSGSHEQYF. Here the CDR3 DNA reads TGTGCCAGCAGGTCAGGGTCGCACGAGCAGTACTTC.

The chain couples TRBV5-1 to TRBJ1-2; 7 bases agree with TRBD1. The CDR3 spans 16 residues. Germline V gene lookup returns CDR1 SGHRS and CDR2 YFSETQ. V was clipped by 4 bases and J by 3 bases; unmatched bases: 12. CDR3 sequence reads: CASSPQGDSRYYGYTF. CDR3 DNA: TGCGCCAGCAGCCCCCAGGGGGACTCCAGGTACTATGGCTACACCTTC.

This clone was seen a single time. V gene TRBV4-3 combines with J gene TRBJ1-1; TRBD1 aligns across 9 bases. The J segment lost 1 base and the V segment lost 1 base, leaving 4 bases of the junction unmatched. The CDR3 runs to 16 residues. CDR1 is LGHNA, CDR2 YSLEER, per germline. The CDR3 sequence is CASSQGDRAGNTEAFF. For the CDR3, the DNA is TGCGCCAGCAGCCAAGGGGACAGGGCCGGGAACACTGAAGCTTTCTTT.

For the CDR3, the DNA is TGCGCCAGTCAAGCCGGGAGCGGGAGGTTCGGGGACGAGCAGTACTTC. Amino acid sequence: CASQAGSGRFGDEQYF. This rearrangement joins TRBV4-1 to TRBJ2-7; 9 nucleotides agree with TRBD2. Germline lookup yields CDR1 MGHRA and CDR2 YSYEKL. The J segment lost 5 bases and the V segment lost 9 bases, leaving 17 bases of the junction unmatched. The CDR3 is 16 residues long.

The chain joins TRBV19 to TRBJ1-3; weak D call: TRBD1 (5 bases). The CDR3 is 15 residues long. Trimming cost V 8 bases and J 0 bases, with 14 bases left between them. The germline CDR1 and CDR2 sequences are LNHDA and SQIVND (reference sequence). The CDR3 protein is CASSTRVDSGNTIYF. DNA for the CDR3: TGTGCCAGTTCAACCAGGGTTGACTCTGGAAACACCATATATTTT.

CDR3 sequence (DNA): TGTGCCAGCAGTCGGGATTGGGACAGTCCTACAGATACGCAGTATTTT. Its protein product is CASSRDWDSPTDTQYF. This rearrangement joins TRBV7-9 to TRBJ2-3; 7 bases agree with TRBD1. The CDR3 length is 16 residues. Per the germline V gene, CDR1 is SEHNR and CDR2 is FQNEAQ (reference sequence). V was pared by 6 bases and J by 3 bases, with 12 bases of the junction left unmatched.

The chain has TRBV9 and TRBJ2-2; D gene unclear. The V gene lost 4 bases and the J gene lost 4 bases, with 14 bases spanning the gap. CDR3 length equals 15 residues. The germline V gene has CDR1 SGDLS and CDR2 YYNGEE. CDR3 protein: CASSRGVLLTGELFF. DNA of the CDR3: TGTGCCAGCAGCCGCGGAGTCTTACTCACCGGGGAGCTGTTTTTT. The complete variable domain, with remaining parts taken from reference TRBV9 and TRBJ2-2, reads DSGVTQTPKHLITATGQRVTLRCSPRSGDLSVYWYQQSLDQGLQFLIQYYNGEERAKGNILERFSAQQFPDLHSELNLSSLELGDSALYFCASSRGVLLTGELFFGEGSRLTVL.

This rearrangement joins TRBV7-2 to TRBJ2-5; 8 bases fit TRBD1. V dropped 3 bases and J dropped 4; count of bases not matched to a gene: 4. This CDR3 contains 14 residues. The germline gives CDR1 SGHTA, CDR2 FQGNSA. CDR3 sequence reads: CASSFDRGSETQYF. For the CDR3, the DNA is TGTGCCAGCAGCTTTGACAGGGGATCAGAGACCCAGTACTTC.

This chain joins TRBV4-1 and TRBJ1-2, with 7 bases identical to TRBD1. The junction had 7 bases not matched to a gene; V was cut back by 1 base and J by 5 bases. Germline CDR1 reads MGHRA; CDR2 reads YSYEKL. The CDR3 runs to 15 residues. The CDR3 region is CASSQGPGTVYGYTF. The CDR3 DNA follows: TGCGCCAGCAGCCAAGGCCCTGGGACAGTATATGGCTACACCTTC.

This chain uses TRBV4-1 with TRBJ1-2; TRBD1 matches 8 bases. Germline V gives CDR1 MGHRA, CDR2 YSYEKL. This CDR3 comprises 18 residues. The trim removed 3 bases at V and 8 bases at J, leaving 20 bases unmatched. The CDR3 DNA sequence: TGCGCCAGCAGCCACGACTGGGCCCGGGACAGGCCCTCGTGGGGCTACACCTTC. Its translation: CASSHDWARDRPSWGYTF.

The chain has TRBV28 and TRBJ2-2; 7 positions match TRBD2. J was trimmed by 3 bases and V by 6 bases; bases with no gene match: 13. The germline V gene has CDR1 MDHEN and CDR2 SYDVKM. CDR3 length: 17 amino acids. CDR3 nucleotide sequence: TGTGCCAGCAGCAGCCCCTCGGGGCGGGAGTACACCGGGGAGCTGTTTTTT. Residues: CASSSPSGREYTGELFF.